Included here is one T cell receptor beta chain sequence, with context. CDR1 and CDR2 from the germline V gene are LGHNA and YNFKEQ. This CDR3 is built from 17 residues. V lost 3 bases to trimming and J lost 4 bases; unmatched junction nucleotides: 10. These data belong to a study of blood T cell repertoires in COVID-19. Clones were sequenced by immunoSEQ multiplex PCR, and TCRdb holds only the in-frame ones, with some missing. This table has 100,000 to 110,000 clones, 80% to 90% appearing once. The source of this sequence is a human donor in a cohort sampled during active COVID-19. The specimen sequenced was peripheral blood. The J gene is TRBJ2-2, the V gene TRBV4-2; 8 nucleotides match TRBD2. CDR3 sequence reads: CASSQGGLAGLTGELFF. The CDR3 nucleotides read TGTGCCAGCAGCCAGGGAGGGCTAGCGGGTCTCACCGGGGAGCTGTTTTTT.